The 16 T cell receptor beta chains reported below all come from one sample, sequenced in a study of T cell responses to AZD1222 COVID-19 vaccine. Sequencing was performed with immunoSEQ multiplex PCR; in TCRdb, only in-frame clones are kept and a portion is missing. The data show around 140,000 clones, approximately 86% seen once. The input for sequencing was peripheral blood, taken 28 days after the second dose of the MenACWY control vaccine. Every receptor here comes from an adult who received the MenACWY meningococcal vaccine as a control.

The genes are TRBV25-1 and TRBJ2-3; a possible D gene is TRBD1 (5 bases). Germline loops: CDR1 MGHDK, CDR2 SYGVNS. V was pared by 5 bases and J by 3 bases, with 9 bases between. CDR3 length: 13 amino acids. Written as DNA, the CDR3 is TGTGCCAGCAGTCGGGCAGGGACAGATACGCAGTATTTT. Amino acid sequence: CASSRAGTDTQYF.

This clone has a single count. The gene calls are TRBV7-6 and TRBJ2-4; tentative D call: TRBD2 (6 bases). The germline V gene encodes CDR1 SGHVS and CDR2 FNYEAQ. This CDR3 comprises 10 residues. The ends were cut back, 5 bases at V and 10 bases at J, with 6 bases in the middle. The CDR3 DNA follows: TGTGCCAGCAGCCGGGGGATTCAGTACTTC. Translation gives CASSRGIQYF.

J is TRBJ1-5 and V is TRBV18; D is undetermined. The V end was cut by 2 bases, the J end by 7 bases, with 12 bases between. The CDR3 extends over 14 amino acids. Germline V lookup: CDR1 KGHSH, CDR2 LQKENI. The CDR3 reads CASSPGWADQPQHF. CDR3 DNA sequence: TGTGCCAGCTCACCAGGCTGGGCTGACCAGCCCCAGCATTTT.

V is TRBV7-9 and J is TRBJ2-3; 10 positions match TRBD2. Trimming cost V 2 bases and J 9 bases; bases outside gene matches: 14. Germline V CDR1 and CDR2: SEHNR, FQNEAQ (reference sequence). This CDR3 has 17 residues. The CDR3 here is CASSLILAGPVPGTQYF. In nucleotides, the CDR3 is TGTGCCAGCAGCTTAATACTAGCGGGGCCGGTCCCAGGGACGCAGTATTTT. The full variable domain, its missing parts supplied by reference TRBV7-9 and TRBJ2-3, is DTGVSQNPRHKITKRGQNVTFRCDPISEHNRLYWYRQTLGQGPEFLTYFQNEAQLEKSRLLSDRFSAERPKGSFSTLEIQRTEQGDSAMYLCASSLILAGPVPGTQYFGPGTRLTVL.

This rearrangement joins TRBV30 to TRBJ1-3; 7 nucleotides match TRBD1. The CDR3 extends over 14 amino acids. J was trimmed by 1 base and V by 4 bases; bases with no gene match: 4. Germline lookup yields CDR1 GTSNPN and CDR2 SVGIG (reference sequence). CDR3 in amino acids: CAWNRQGSGNTIYF. Here the CDR3 DNA reads TGTGCCTGGAACCGACAGGGATCTGGAAACACCATATATTTT.

CDR3 nucleotide sequence: TGTGCCAGCTCACTAGACAGGGCTTCAACCGGGGAGCTGTTTTTT. It specifies CASSLDRASTGELFF. The genes are TRBV18 and TRBJ2-2; 7 bases match TRBD1. V lost 4 bases, J lost 5 bases, and 7 bases stayed unmatched. There are 15 residues in the CDR3. Germline V gene lookup returns CDR1 KGHSH and CDR2 LQKENI.

V and J are TRBV7-9 and TRBJ1-4; TRBD1 agrees at 9 bases. This CDR3 comprises 15 residues. The V and J ends lost 6 bases and 5 bases, in that order; junction bases with no gene match: 7. CDR1 and CDR2 (germline): SEHNR, FQNEAQ (reference sequence). The CDR3: CASRHAGTGNEKLFF. CDR3 coding DNA: TGTGCCAGCAGACACGCCGGGACAGGGAATGAAAAACTGTTTTTT.

This clone turned up a few times. This chain connects TRBV6-1 to TRBJ1-1; TRBD1 is a possible D gene (6 bases). Between the trimmed V and J ends, which lost 2 bases and 4 bases, there was a span of 8 bases. The CDR3 extends over 13 amino acids. The germline V gene encodes CDR1 MNHNS and CDR2 SASEGT. The CDR3 region is CASSERGITEAFF. CDR3 nucleotide sequence: TGTGCCAGCAGTGAAAGGGGGATCACTGAAGCTTTCTTT.

This sequence joins TRBV5-4 and TRBJ2-7; D might be TRBD1 or TRBD2, each matching 5 bases. This CDR3 comprises 14 residues. Looked up from germline, CDR1 is SGHNT and CDR2 is YYREEE (reference sequence). V lost 4 bases, J lost 4 bases, and 15 bases lay in between. The CDR3 nucleotides are TGTGCCAGCAGCCCGGGGACCGTTACGTACGAGCAGTACTTC. It specifies CASSPGTVTYEQYF.

The chain uses TRBV27 and TRBJ2-7; 8 positions match TRBD1. This CDR3 has 12 amino acids. V shed 7 bases and J 7 bases; nucleotides not matched to a gene: 6. The germline CDR1 and CDR2 sequences are MNHEY and SMNVEV (reference sequence). DNA of the CDR3: TGTGCCAGCATGGACAGGGCGAGGGAGCAGTACTTC. Protein: CASMDRAREQYF.

The V and J genes are TRBV7-9 and TRBJ1-6, with 8 bases matching TRBD1. The germline gives CDR1 SEHNR, CDR2 FQNEAQ (reference sequence). Losses at the gene ends were 4 bases for V and 6 bases for J; bases not matched to a gene: 5. The CDR3 runs 15 residues. The CDR3 region is CASSSDRVANSPLHF. The CDR3 DNA sequence: TGTGCCAGCAGCTCGGACAGGGTGGCTAATTCACCCCTCCACTTT.

This chain joins TRBV18 and TRBJ2-7, with 8 bases lining up with TRBD1. V lost 4 bases to trimming and J lost 2 bases; unmatched junction nucleotides: 4. CDR3 length equals 14 residues. CDR1 and CDR2 (germline): KGHSH, LQKENI. This CDR3 reads CASSLQGQAYEQYF. As DNA, the CDR3 is TGTGCCAGCTCACTCCAGGGACAGGCCTACGAGCAGTACTTC.

CDR3 bases: TGCGCCAGCAGCCAGGACCGGGGGGTGCGGACTGAAGCTTTCTTT. This gives the protein CASSQDRGVRTEAFF. The chain uses TRBV4-1 and TRBJ1-1; D perhaps matches TRBD1 (5 bases). CDR3 length: 15 residues. Germline CDR1 reads MGHRA; CDR2 reads YSYEKL. V was cut by 3 bases and J by 5 bases, with 16 bases left in between.

The chain is built from TRBV5-1 and TRBJ2-3; 12 positions match TRBD2. Germline V gene sequence: CDR1 SGHRS, CDR2 YFSETQ. Trimming took 3 bases from V and 1 from J; bases not matched to a gene: 18. The CDR3 loop spans 21 amino acids. CDR3 in DNA: TGCGCCAGCAGCTGGCCCCGTGGGGCTAGCGGGAGGGCCTTGGGCACAGATACGCAGTATTTT. Its protein product is CASSWPRGASGRALGTDTQYF. Supplemented by reference TRBV5-1 and TRBJ2-3, the full variable domain reads KAGVTQTPRYLIKTRGQQVTLSCSPISGHRSVSWYQQTPGQGLQFLFEYFSETQRNKGNFPGRFSGRQFSNSRSEMNVSTLELGDSALYLCASSWPRGASGRALGTDTQYFGPGTRLTVL.

The chain recombines TRBV7-9 with TRBJ2-5; maybe TRBD2 (6 bases). The germline CDR1 and CDR2 sequences are SEHNR and FQNEAQ (reference sequence). With 5 bases removed from V and 5 bases from J, the gap between germline ends came to 21 bases. The CDR3 covers 16 residues. The CDR3 coding sequence is TGTGCCAGCAGCCCGGTAAGGGCAGGGAGGAGCGAGACCCAGTACTTC. As protein: CASSPVRAGRSETQYF.

The chain recombines TRBV7-8 with TRBJ2-3; D is uncertain. CDR1 is SGHVS, CDR2 FQNEAQ, per germline. The V end lost 4 bases, the J end lost 3 bases, and 17 bases lay between the germline ends. This CDR3 region has 16 residues. CDR3 protein: CASSSRQAPPTDTQYF. The CDR3 bases are TGTGCCAGCAGCTCCCGGCAGGCCCCTCCAACAGATACGCAGTATTTT.